This passage covers 18 T cell receptor beta chains from one sample sequenced in a study of control samples from healthy donors and cancer patients. Clones were sequenced by immunoSEQ multiplex PCR, and TCRdb holds only the in-frame ones, with some missing. The repertoire holds some 120,000 clones, with roughly 92% as singletons. The sequencing input was blood. These TCRs come from a man aged 25 to 45 in good health.

This clone was picked up one time. The rearrangement uses TRBV10-2 and TRBJ1-2, with 7 bases aligning to TRBD1. From germline, CDR1 is WSHSY and CDR2 SAAADI. The CDR3 loop spans 14 amino acids. Trimming at V came to 5 bases and at J to 4 bases, leaving 7 bases not matched to a gene. The CDR3 reads CASSIDRDSYGYTF. The CDR3 nucleotides are TGCGCCAGCAGTATAGACAGGGATAGCTATGGCTACACCTTC.

The chain recombines TRBV7-9 with TRBJ1-5; TRBD1 matches 9 bases. Trimming removed 5 bases from V and 3 bases from J; junction bases left unmatched: 5. Germline V gives CDR1 SEHNR, CDR2 FQNEAQ (reference sequence). The CDR3 runs to 15 residues. The DNA of the CDR3 is TGTGCCAGCAGCCTACAGGGGGCGGACAATCAGCCCCAGCATTTT. This translates into CASSLQGADNQPQHF.

This chain joins TRBV5-6 and TRBJ1-6; D gene ambiguous. Trimming pared 3 bases from V and 0 bases from J, leaving 10 bases between. The CDR3 spans 16 residues. Germline CDR1 is SGHDT and CDR2 is YYEEEE. The CDR3 nucleotides are TGTGCCAGCAGCTCCCCAAGAGGCTCCTATAATTCACCCCTCCACTTT. Protein sequence: CASSSPRGSYNSPLHF. The complete variable domain, with remaining parts taken from reference TRBV5-6 and TRBJ1-6, reads DAGVTQSPTHLIKTRGQQVTLRCSPKSGHDTVSWYQQALGQGPQFIFQYYEEEERQRGNFPDRFSGHQFPNYSSELNVNALLLGDSALYLCASSSPRGSYNSPLHFGNGTRLTVT.

This clone appeared a single time. The gene calls are TRBV5-4 and TRBJ1-2; D gene ambiguous. The CDR3 sequence is 17 residues long. V lost 0 bases, J lost 0 bases, and 15 bases lay in between. Germline CDR1 reads SGHNT; CDR2 reads YYREEE (reference sequence). CDR3 in DNA: TGTGCCAGCAGCTTGGCGGAGGCAGGCGCCACTAACTATGGCTACACCTTC. Its translation: CASSLAEAGATNYGYTF.

V gene TRBV6-1 combines with J gene TRBJ2-1; D is ambiguous. This CDR3 is 13 amino acids long. Germline CDR1 reads MNHNS; CDR2 reads SASEGT. The V gene lost 0 bases and the J gene lost 9 bases, with 9 bases spanning the gap. CDR3 nucleotide sequence: TGTGCCAGCAGTGAAGCGCTCGAGCCTGAGCAGTTCTTC. Its translation: CASSEALEPEQFF.

The genes are TRBV6-6 and TRBJ2-6; 8 bases align to TRBD1. This CDR3 has 16 amino acids. Germline V gene data show CDR1 as MNHNY and CDR2 as SVGAGI (reference sequence). The V and J ends lost 0 bases and 2 bases, in that order; junction bases with no gene match: 0. In nucleotides, the CDR3 is TGTGCCAGCAGTTACTCACAGGGGGCTGGGGCCAACGTCCTGACTTTC. Encoded protein: CASSYSQGAGANVLTF.

The V and J genes are TRBV5-6 and TRBJ2-2; D is perhaps TRBD1 (5 bases). Trimming took off 3 bases at V and 4 bases at J, with 10 bases between the two ends. This CDR3 spans 14 amino acids. Germline V gene data show CDR1 as SGHDT and CDR2 as YYEEEE. Here the CDR3 DNA reads TGTGCCAGCAGCTGGGGCCGGGCCACCGGGGAGCTGTTTTTT. This encodes CASSWGRATGELFF. The entire variable domain, with the rest obtained from reference TRBV5-6 and TRBJ2-2, is as follows: DAGVTQSPTHLIKTRGQQVTLRCSPKSGHDTVSWYQQALGQGPQFIFQYYEEEERQRGNFPDRFSGHQFPNYSSELNVNALLLGDSALYLCASSWGRATGELFFGEGSRLTVL.

V usage is TRBV5-4 and J usage is TRBJ2-1; D not certain. Trimming pared 4 bases from V and 2 bases from J, leaving 1 base between. This CDR3 has 11 residues. Looked up from germline, CDR1 is SGHNT and CDR2 is YYREEE (reference sequence). CDR3 sequence: CASSTYNEQFF. The CDR3 DNA sequence: TGTGCCAGCAGCACCTACAATGAGCAGTTCTTC. The whole variable domain, filled in from reference TRBV5-4 and TRBJ2-1, reads ETGVTQSPTHLIKTRGQQVTLRCSSQSGHNTVSWYQQALGQGPQFIFQYYREEENGRGNFPPRFSGLQFPNYSSELNVNALELDDSALYLCASSTYNEQFFGPGTRLTVL.

Here the CDR3 DNA reads TGTGCCAGCAGTCTGACAGGGGATAACTATGGCTACACCTTC. It specifies CASSLTGDNYGYTF. This chain uses TRBV2 with TRBJ1-2; TRBD1 matches 8 bases. The CDR3 loop spans 14 amino acids. CDR1 and CDR2 from the germline V gene are SNHLY and FYNNEI. J was trimmed by 1 base and V by 5 bases; bases with no gene match: 3. Variable domain in full (rest from reference TRBV2 and TRBJ1-2): EPEVTQTPSHQVTQMGQEVILRCVPISNHLYFYWYRQILGQKVEFLVSFYNNEISEKSEIFDDQFSVERPDGSNFTLKIRSTKLEDSAMYFCASSLTGDNYGYTFGSGTRLTVV.

The chain combines TRBV6-5 with TRBJ2-3; maybe TRBD2 (5 bases). This CDR3 region has 14 residues. Germline assignment: CDR1 MNHEY and CDR2 SVGAGI. V was clipped by 10 bases and J by 6 bases, with 20 bases between them. The CDR3 DNA reads TGTGCCACCCGACCCGAGGGTCGTGGCGATACGCAGTATTTT. It codes for CATRPEGRGDTQYF.

V gene TRBV6-1 combines with J gene TRBJ2-7, with a possible D match to TRBD1 (6 bases). The CDR3 runs 13 residues. CDR1 and CDR2 from the germline V gene are MNHNS and SASEGT. V was pared by 0 bases and J by 6 bases, with 9 bases between. This CDR3 reads CASSEAARGEQYV. CDR3 in DNA: TGTGCCAGCAGTGAAGCGGCCAGGGGCGAGCAGTACGTC.

The chain combines TRBV5-6 with TRBJ2-4; 7 nucleotides agree with TRBD2. CDR1 and CDR2 (germline): SGHDT, YYEEEE. J lost 2 bases, V lost 0 bases, and 2 bases had no gene match. This CDR3 is 15 amino acids long. CDR3: CASSLERDPKNIQYF. CDR3 coding DNA: TGTGCCAGCAGCTTGGAGCGGGATCCCAAAAACATTCAGTACTTC.

The chain has TRBV30 and TRBJ2-1; the D gene could be TRBD1 or TRBD2 (5 bases each). CDR3 size: 15 residues. Germline V lookup: CDR1 GTSNPN, CDR2 SVGIG (reference sequence). Trimming pared 3 bases from V and 5 bases from J, leaving 17 bases between. The CDR3 reads CAWRGTLGPHNEQFF. DNA of the CDR3: TGTGCCTGGAGGGGGACCCTCGGACCCCACAATGAGCAGTTCTTC.

This sequence joins TRBV11-3 and TRBJ1-1; TRBD1 matches 7 bases. The germline V gene has CDR1 SGHNT and CDR2 YENEEA. Losses at the gene ends were 4 bases for V and 5 bases for J; bases not matched to a gene: 1. This CDR3 has 12 residues. The CDR3 reads CASSSGGTEAFF. The CDR3 region has the DNA TGTGCCAGCAGCTCAGGGGGAACTGAAGCTTTCTTT.

The J gene is TRBJ1-2, the V gene TRBV28; the match to TRBD1 covers 8 bases. Per germline, CDR1 MDHEN and CDR2 SYDVKM. The CDR3 sequence is 15 residues long. V was clipped by 7 bases and J by 5 bases; unmatched bases: 12. CDR3: CASTTPTGGRYGYTF. The CDR3 DNA reads TGTGCCAGCACCACCCCTACAGGGGGGAGGTATGGCTACACCTTC.

This clone has a handful of counts. The J gene is TRBJ1-3, the V gene TRBV5-4; 8 nucleotides match TRBD1. The CDR3 contains 14 residues. Germline lookup yields CDR1 SGHNT and CDR2 YYREEE (reference sequence). With 4 bases clipped from V and 3 bases from J, the junction kept 3 bases outside the gene matches. The CDR3 nucleotides read TGTGCCAGCAGCAGCAGGGGGCTTGGAAACACCATATATTTT. Translation: CASSSRGLGNTIYF.

This clone appeared a few times. The chain links TRBV7-9 to TRBJ1-2; D call uncertain. Germline CDR1 is SEHNR and CDR2 is FQNEAQ (reference sequence). There are 15 residues in the CDR3. The ends were cut back, 0 bases at V and 5 bases at J, with 13 bases in the middle. This CDR3 reads CASSLAGSFEYGYTF. CDR3 in DNA: TGTGCCAGCAGCTTAGCCGGGAGCTTCGAATATGGCTACACCTTC.

The chain is built from TRBV10-3 and TRBJ2-7; 8 bases line up with TRBD2. Germline CDR1 reads ENHRY; CDR2 reads SYGVKD. This CDR3 is 17 amino acids long. V was pared by 9 bases and J by 0 bases, with 16 bases of the junction left unmatched. The CDR3 loop is CAILRRASGQSSYEQYF. As DNA, the CDR3 is TGTGCCATTCTCCGTCGGGCTAGCGGGCAAAGCTCCTACGAGCAGTACTTC.